The source of this TCR beta chain is a study of blood T cells in healthy people across ages. The use of a sample-barcoded 5' primer and a J-beta primer mix characterized a second PCR of about 7 to 12 cycles. TCRdb reanalysed the 5' RACE reads using MiXCR and keeps one entry per CDR3 protein. The profile covers some 710,000 distinct CDR3 sequences, with more than 35% appearing a single time and 15% to 20% taken by the ten largest. CDR3 length: 16 residues. CDR1 DFQATT and CDR2 SNEGSKA come from the germline V gene (reference sequence). Trimming stripped 2 bases from V and 7 bases from J, with 18 bases between.

Specimen: blood. The genes are TRBV20-1 and TRBJ1-6, with D maybe TRBD1 (5 bases). The receptor's source is a man at least 80 years old in good health. The CDR3 loop reads CSARPPRVGRNSPLHF. In DNA form, the CDR3 reads TGCAGTGCTAGACCCCCCAGGGTCGGACGGAATTCACCCCTCCACTTT.